The 9 T cell receptor beta chains reported below all come from one sample, sequenced in a study of cytomegalovirus exposure and HLA in healthy donors. The PCR was carried out with 60 Vbeta primers and 13 Jbeta primers. Sequencing was performed with immunoSEQ multiplex PCR; in TCRdb, only in-frame clones are kept and a portion is missing. This table has 150,000 to 200,000 clones, approximately 86% appearing once. Sequenced material: PBMCs. These receptors all stem from a woman younger than 30 in good health and CMV-seronegative.

The rearrangement uses TRBV6-1 and TRBJ1-4; TRBD1 agrees at 7 bases. V was clipped by 6 bases and J by 8 bases; unmatched bases: 12. The CDR3 is 15 amino acids. Germline CDR1 is MNHNS and CDR2 is SASEGT. The CDR3 nucleotides read TGTGCCAGCAGCGCAGGGACAGCGCGTTCGGAAAAACTGTTTTTT. It is translated as CASSAGTARSEKLFF.

The CDR3 DNA follows: TGTGCCATCAGTGAGTCGGGACTAGCGGGGCCCAACAATGAGCAGTTCTTC. As protein: CAISESGLAGPNNEQFF. The chain uses TRBV10-3 and TRBJ2-1, with 13 bases aligning to TRBD2. This CDR3 is 17 amino acids long. Losses at the gene ends were 0 bases for V and 5 bases for J; bases not matched to a gene: 4. Germline V CDR1 and CDR2: ENHRY, SYGVKD.

The J gene is TRBJ1-1, the V gene TRBV11-2, with TRBD1 identical over 7 bases. V dropped 8 bases and J dropped 0; count of bases not matched to a gene: 18. The CDR3 covers 18 residues. CDR1 and CDR2 from the germline V gene are SGHAT and FQNNGV. CDR3 in DNA: TGTGCCAGCGCAAGGGGGTATCAAGAGGGGGCTATGAACACTGAAGCTTTCTTT. Translated: CASARGYQEGAMNTEAFF. The full variable domain, in which reference TRBV11-2 and TRBJ1-1 provide the parts outside the CDR3, is EAGVAQSPRYKIIEKRQSVAFWCNPISGHATLYWYQQILGQGPKLLIQFQNNGVVDDSQLPKDRFSAERLKGVDSTLKIQPAKLEDSAVYLCASARGYQEGAMNTEAFFGQGTRLTVV.

The chain links TRBV27 to TRBJ2-7; 13 bases match TRBD2. The J segment lost 4 bases and the V segment lost 5 bases, leaving 11 bases of the junction unmatched. In germline, CDR1 is MNHEY, CDR2 SMNVEV (reference sequence). CDR3 length: 17 amino acids. The CDR3 loop reads CASSPRPTSGRSYEQYF. DNA for the CDR3: TGTGCCAGCAGTCCACGCCCGACTAGCGGGAGGTCATACGAGCAGTACTTC.

The chain employs TRBV7-9 and TRBJ2-1; D unclear. V lost 3 bases and J 8 bases, leaving 11 bases between the germline ends. The CDR3 length is 13 residues. Germline V gene data show CDR1 as SEHNR and CDR2 as FQNEAQ (reference sequence). In DNA, the CDR3 is TGTGCCAGCAGCTTTCTGGGCTTTGATGAGCAGTTCTTC. Translation gives CASSFLGFDEQFF.

The rearrangement uses TRBV19 and TRBJ1-4; tentative D call: TRBD1 (6 bases). Germline CDR1 LNHDA, CDR2 SQIVND (reference sequence). This CDR3 is 14 amino acids long. V was trimmed by 3 bases and J by 8 bases, leaving 13 bases between them. As DNA, the CDR3 is TGTGCCAGTAGTATGGGGGGGCCGCTCGAAAAACTGTTTTTT. As protein: CASSMGGPLEKLFF.

CDR3 coding DNA: TGTGCCAGCAGTGTGGACTCGGCTAGCAGCAATGAGCAGTTCTTC. Translation gives CASSVDSASSNEQFF. The gene calls are TRBV2 and TRBJ2-1; TRBD2 might be the D (5 bases). Trimming cost V 4 bases and J 6 bases, with 16 bases left between them. Germline V gene lookup returns CDR1 SNHLY and CDR2 FYNNEI. The CDR3 runs to 15 residues.

The count of this clone is one. The chain carries TRBV5-1 and TRBJ1-6; 7 bases fit TRBD1. V lost 1 base, J lost 14 bases, and 6 bases stayed unmatched. Germline CDR1 reads SGHRS; CDR2 reads YFSETQ. The CDR3 consists of 13 residues. The CDR3 DNA reads TGCGCCAGCAGCTTGACAGGGGTCGGCTCCCTCCACTTT. It encodes CASSLTGVGSLHF.

The V and J genes are TRBV28 and TRBJ2-7; 11 nucleotides agree with TRBD2. The CDR3 spans 16 residues. The junction had 7 bases not matched to a gene; V was cut back by 2 bases and J by 4 bases. The germline V gene has CDR1 MDHEN and CDR2 SYDVKM. Here the CDR3 reads CASSLVPGLAVYEQYF. The DNA of the CDR3 is TGTGCCAGCAGTTTAGTACCGGGACTAGCGGTTTACGAGCAGTACTTC.